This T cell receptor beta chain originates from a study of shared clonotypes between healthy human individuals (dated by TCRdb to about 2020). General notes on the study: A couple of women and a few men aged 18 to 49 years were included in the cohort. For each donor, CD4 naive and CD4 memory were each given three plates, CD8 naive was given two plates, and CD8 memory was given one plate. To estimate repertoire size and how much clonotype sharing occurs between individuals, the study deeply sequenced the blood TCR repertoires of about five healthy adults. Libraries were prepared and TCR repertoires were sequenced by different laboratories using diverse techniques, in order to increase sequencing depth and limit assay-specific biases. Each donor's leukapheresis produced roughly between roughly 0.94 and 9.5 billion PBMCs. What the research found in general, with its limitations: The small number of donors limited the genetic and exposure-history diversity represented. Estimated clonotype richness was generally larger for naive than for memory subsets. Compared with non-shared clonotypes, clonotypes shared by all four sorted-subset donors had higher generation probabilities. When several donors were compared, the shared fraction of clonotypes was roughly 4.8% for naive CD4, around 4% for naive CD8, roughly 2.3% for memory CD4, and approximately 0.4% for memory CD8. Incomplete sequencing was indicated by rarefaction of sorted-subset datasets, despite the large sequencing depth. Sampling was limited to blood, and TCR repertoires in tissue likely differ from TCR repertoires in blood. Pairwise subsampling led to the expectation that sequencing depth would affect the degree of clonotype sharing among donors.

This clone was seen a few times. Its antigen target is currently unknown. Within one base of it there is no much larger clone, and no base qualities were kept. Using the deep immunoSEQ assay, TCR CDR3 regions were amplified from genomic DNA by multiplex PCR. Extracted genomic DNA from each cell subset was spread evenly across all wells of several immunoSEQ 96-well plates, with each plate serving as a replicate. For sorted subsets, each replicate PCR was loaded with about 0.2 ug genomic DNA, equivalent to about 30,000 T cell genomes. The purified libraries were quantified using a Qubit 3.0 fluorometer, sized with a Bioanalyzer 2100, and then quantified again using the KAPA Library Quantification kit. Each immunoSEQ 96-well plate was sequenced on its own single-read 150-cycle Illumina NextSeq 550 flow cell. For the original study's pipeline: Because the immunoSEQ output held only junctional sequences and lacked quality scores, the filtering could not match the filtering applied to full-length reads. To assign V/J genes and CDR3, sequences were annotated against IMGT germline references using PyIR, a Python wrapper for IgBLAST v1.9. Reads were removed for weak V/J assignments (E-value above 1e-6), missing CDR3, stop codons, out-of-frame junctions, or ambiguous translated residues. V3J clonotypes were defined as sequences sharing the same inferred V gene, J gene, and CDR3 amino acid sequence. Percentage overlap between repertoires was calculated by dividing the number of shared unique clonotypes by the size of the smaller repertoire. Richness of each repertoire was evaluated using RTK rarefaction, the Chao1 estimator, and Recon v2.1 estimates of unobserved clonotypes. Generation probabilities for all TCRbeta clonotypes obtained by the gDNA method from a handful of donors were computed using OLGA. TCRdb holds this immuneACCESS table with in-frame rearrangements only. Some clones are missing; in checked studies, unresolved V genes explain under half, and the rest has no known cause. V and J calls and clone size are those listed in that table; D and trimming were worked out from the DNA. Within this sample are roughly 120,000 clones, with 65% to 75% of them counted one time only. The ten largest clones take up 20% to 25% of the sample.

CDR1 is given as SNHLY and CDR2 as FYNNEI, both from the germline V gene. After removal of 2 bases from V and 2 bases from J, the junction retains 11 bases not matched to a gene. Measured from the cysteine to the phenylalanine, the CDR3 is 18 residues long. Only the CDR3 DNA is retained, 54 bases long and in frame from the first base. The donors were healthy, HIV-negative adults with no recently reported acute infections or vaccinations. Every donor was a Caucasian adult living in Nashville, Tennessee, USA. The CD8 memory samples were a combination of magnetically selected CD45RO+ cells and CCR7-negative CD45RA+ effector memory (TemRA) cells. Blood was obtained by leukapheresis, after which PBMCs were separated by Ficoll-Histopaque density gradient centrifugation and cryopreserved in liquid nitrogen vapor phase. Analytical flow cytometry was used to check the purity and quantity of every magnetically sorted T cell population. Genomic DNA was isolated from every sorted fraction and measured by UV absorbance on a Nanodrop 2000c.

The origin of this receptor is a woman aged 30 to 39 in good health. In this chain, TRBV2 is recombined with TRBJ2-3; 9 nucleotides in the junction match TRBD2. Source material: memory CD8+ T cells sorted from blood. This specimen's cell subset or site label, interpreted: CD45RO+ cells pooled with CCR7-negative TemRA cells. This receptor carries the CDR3 CASSETASGINPTDTQYF. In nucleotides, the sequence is TGTGCCAGCAGTGAAACGGCTAGCGGGATAAATCCCACAGATACGCAGTATTTT.